These 21 T cell receptor beta chains share one sample of origin, sequenced in a study of Graves' ophthalmopathy and Graves' hyperthyroidism. The sequenced template was RNA, covering the TCR beta CDR3 region. Amplification began with first-round RT-PCR using HTBI primers, then second-round multiplex PCR was performed. TCRdb reprocessed the multiplex PCR reads with MiXCR, giving one entry per CDR3 protein. This table has about 1.1 million distinct CDR3 sequences, about 35% appearing once. The sample was peripheral blood or thyroid tissue (not recorded which). The source is an adult man with Graves' hyperthyroidism.

Ten or more counts support this clonotype. The CDR3 protein is CASSLAGEASEQYF. For the CDR3, the DNA is TGTGCCAGCAGCTTAGCAGGTGAGGCCTCCGAGCAGTACTTC. The chain combines TRBV7-9 with TRBJ2-7; no clear D gene. Trimming left V 0 bases short and J 6 bases short, with 12 bases between. Germline CDR1 reads SEHNR; CDR2 reads FQNEAQ (reference sequence). This CDR3 is 14 amino acids long.

This clonotype occurred once. This chain uses TRBV9 with TRBJ2-2; D gene uncertain. The ends were cut back, 0 bases at V and 0 bases at J, with 6 bases in the middle. The CDR3 extends over 15 amino acids. Germline loops: CDR1 SGDLS, CDR2 YYNGEE. Here the CDR3 reads CASSVGPANTGELFF. The CDR3 nucleotides are TGTGCCAGCAGCGTAGGGCCCGCGAACACCGGGGAGCTGTTTTTT.

CDR3 bases: TGTGCCAGCAGCTTAGGGGGGGGCAGGATCGACGAGCAGTACTTC. Protein sequence: CASSLGGGRIDEQYF. This chain uses TRBV7-9 with TRBJ2-7, with a weak D call TRBD2 (7 bases). Trimming stripped 1 base from V and 5 bases from J, with 15 bases between. Per the germline V gene, CDR1 is SEHNR and CDR2 is FQNEAQ (reference sequence). The CDR3 is 15 residues long.

Notes on this clonotype: An end of the junction does not agree with germline; a read error may underlie this. The rearrangement uses TRBV19 and TRBJ2-2; 7 positions match TRBD1. This CDR3 has 14 residues. Germline V CDR1 and CDR2: LNHDA, SQIVND (reference sequence). The CDR3 coding sequence is TGTGCCAGTAGTATGACAGGGAACACCGGGGAGCTGCTTTTT. It codes for CASSMTGNTGELLF.

A remark on this clonotype: It may be a read error: a sequence one base away is much more abundant. The chain couples TRBV24-1 to TRBJ2-2; D unclear. CDR3 length: 15 residues. Trimming stripped 6 bases from V and 2 bases from J, with 12 bases between. Germline CDR1 KGHDR, CDR2 SFDVKD. CDR3 in amino acids: CATSSSNINTGELFF. Here the CDR3 DNA reads TGTGCCACCAGTAGTAGCAATATTAACACCGGGGAGCTGTTTTTT.

The genes are TRBV29-1 and TRBJ1-4, with D possibly matching TRBD1 (6 bases). Trimming removed 4 bases at V and 0 bases at J, with 21 bases between. Germline V gene lookup returns CDR1 SQVTM and CDR2 ANQGSEA. The CDR3 extends over 18 amino acids. DNA of the CDR3: TGCAGCGTTGTTTGGAACACCGGGGGCAGTGCAACTAATGAAAAACTGTTTTTT. Protein: CSVVWNTGGSATNEKLFF. Full variable domain (remainder filled in from reference TRBV29-1 and TRBJ1-4): SAVISQKPSRDICQRGTSLTIQCQVDSQVTMMFWYRQQPGQSLTLIATANQGSEATYESGFVIDKFPISRPNLTFSTLTVSNMSPEDSSIYLCSVVWNTGGSATNEKLFFGSGTQLSVL.

This clonotype showed up many times. V usage is TRBV14 and J usage is TRBJ1-2; no definite D call. The CDR3 covers 15 residues. Germline lookup yields CDR1 SGHDN and CDR2 FVKESK. V lost 4 bases and J lost 4, with 16 bases in between. As DNA, the CDR3 is TGTGCCAGCAGCCTGTACAAGACAACGGTCTATGGCTACACCTTC. This encodes CASSLYKTTVYGYTF.

V usage is TRBV7-9 and J usage is TRBJ1-5; 8 nucleotides match TRBD1. The CDR3 loop spans 12 amino acids. Germline-derived CDR1 and CDR2 are SEHNR and FQNEAQ (reference sequence). J lost 9 bases, V lost 6 bases, and 4 bases had no gene match. The CDR3 here is CASSYGTGPQHF. CDR3 sequence (DNA): TGTGCCAGCAGTTATGGGACAGGGCCCCAGCATTTT.

The DNA of the CDR3 is TGTGCCAGCACCCCCGGACAGGCCAATTCACCCCTCCACTTT. Its protein product is CASTPGQANSPLHF. The rearrangement joins TRBV7-9 to TRBJ1-6; 7 nucleotides align to TRBD1. The CDR3 loop spans 14 amino acids. Germline V CDR1 and CDR2: SEHNR, FQNEAQ (reference sequence). Losses at the gene ends were 7 bases for V and 7 bases for J; bases not matched to a gene: 7.

This clonotype occurred many times. This chain joins TRBV7-6 and TRBJ2-7; D is unresolved. V was trimmed by 4 bases and J by 9 bases, leaving 13 bases between them. CDR3 length: 12 amino acids. Germline loops: CDR1 SGHVS, CDR2 FNYEAQ. The CDR3 bases are TGTGCCAGCAGCTCCCCAGTGTCAGTGCAGTACTTC. Protein product: CASSSPVSVQYF.

This clonotype came up many times. The V call is TRBV2, the J call TRBJ2-7; D may match TRBD1 or TRBD2 (6 bases each). Germline CDR1 reads SNHLY; CDR2 reads FYNNEI. This CDR3 has 13 amino acids. V dropped 6 bases and J dropped 2 bases, with 11 bases sitting between them. CDR3 loop: CASSVGGPYEQYF. CDR3 DNA sequence: TGTGCCAGCAGCGTGGGGGGCCCCTACGAGCAGTACTTC.

This clonotype was observed a single time. The chain carries TRBV25-1 and TRBJ1-5; 8 bases map to TRBD1. The V gene's germline CDR1 is MGHDK and CDR2 SYGVNS. There are 18 residues in the CDR3. V lost 6 bases to trimming and J lost 0 bases; unmatched junction nucleotides: 13. CDR3 amino acids: CASSANGTGLDSNQPQHF. The CDR3 bases are TGTGCCAGCAGCGCAAACGGGACAGGCTTAGATAGCAATCAGCCCCAGCATTTT.

At least ten counts were recorded for this clonotype. V is TRBV7-9 and J is TRBJ2-7; D not resolved. Germline V gene lookup returns CDR1 SEHNR and CDR2 FQNEAQ (reference sequence). V lost 3 bases, J lost 7 bases, and 4 bases lay in between. The CDR3 has 10 amino acids. CDR3 protein: CASSFGEQYF. Here the CDR3 DNA reads TGTGCCAGCAGCTTTGGAGAGCAGTACTTC.

V usage is TRBV15 and J usage is TRBJ1-2, with a possible D match to TRBD1 (6 bases). CDR1 is LNHNV and CDR2 is YYDKDF in the germline V gene (reference sequence). V gave up 5 bases and J gave up 7 bases, with 17 bases separating them. This CDR3 spans 14 amino acids. CDR3 nucleotides: TGTGCCACCAGCGCCCAGGGAGGGGGGGCTGGCTACACCTTC. Translated, it gives CATSAQGGGAGYTF.

There are many counts of this clonotype. This chain links TRBV2 with TRBJ2-7, with 8 bases that match TRBD1. J lost 3 bases, V lost 7 bases, and 2 bases had no gene match. This CDR3 is 12 amino acids long. CDR1 is SNHLY, CDR2 FYNNEI, per germline. The CDR3 DNA is TGTGCCAGCACTGGACAGGGCTACGAGCAGTACTTC. It yields the protein CASTGQGYEQYF.

This clonotype was counted at least ten times. The genes are TRBV5-1 and TRBJ1-6, with 7 nucleotides matching TRBD1. CDR1 SGHRS and CDR2 YFSETQ come from the germline V gene. The V segment lost 0 bases and the J segment 7 bases; nucleotides outside the gene matches: 7. The CDR3 runs 16 residues. The CDR3 protein is CASSLDPGQINSPLHF. CDR3 sequence (DNA): TGCGCCAGCAGCTTGGATCCGGGACAGATCAATTCACCCCTCCACTTT.

This clonotype was recorded once. The rearrangement links TRBV10-3 to TRBJ2-2, with 11 bases fitting TRBD1. V dropped 6 bases and J dropped 4; count of bases not matched to a gene: 4. Germline V gene data show CDR1 as ENHRY and CDR2 as SYGVKD. This CDR3 comprises 15 residues. Written as DNA, the CDR3 is TGTGCCATCAGCCCGGGACAGGGGGTCACCGGGGAGCTGTTTTTT. Residues: CAISPGQGVTGELFF.

Only a few counts were recorded for this clonotype. The CDR3 loop reads CASNRLAGAYEQYF. The DNA for the CDR3 is TGTGCCAGCAACCGACTAGCCGGGGCCTACGAGCAGTACTTC. The J gene is TRBJ2-7, the V gene TRBV6-1, with 7 bases aligning to TRBD2. With V trimmed by 7 bases and J by 2 bases, 8 bases remained unmatched. CDR3 length: 14 amino acids. The V gene's germline CDR1 is MNHNS and CDR2 SASEGT.

This clonotype was found many times. V and J are TRBV7-9 and TRBJ1-6; perhaps TRBD1 as D (6 bases). The CDR3 runs 14 residues. Germline values: CDR1 SEHNR, CDR2 FQNEAQ (reference sequence). V lost 3 bases and J 7 bases, leaving 10 bases between the germline ends. The CDR3 reads CASSFFGQNSPLHF. CDR3 sequence (DNA): TGTGCCAGCAGCTTTTTCGGACAGAATTCACCCCTCCACTTT.

This clonotype appeared many times. The chain has TRBV20-1 and TRBJ2-7, with 7 bases matching TRBD2. CDR1 and CDR2 from the germline V gene are DFQATT and SNEGSKA (reference sequence). This CDR3 spans 14 amino acids. The ends lost 3 bases at V and 3 bases at J; junction bases unmatched: 8. CDR3 nucleotides: TGCAGTGCTAGTCGCCAGCGGGGCTACTACGAGCAGTACTTC. Translating it yields CSASRQRGYYEQYF.

The sample holds many counts of this clonotype. The V and J genes are TRBV19 and TRBJ2-7; a weak D match, TRBD1 (5 bases). The CDR3 is made up of 14 amino acids. V was pared by 4 bases and J by 2 bases, with 12 bases between. Germline CDR1 LNHDA, CDR2 SQIVND (reference sequence). The CDR3 region has the DNA TGTGCCAGTAGTACTTCAGGGTGGACCTACGAGCAGTACTTC. Protein product: CASSTSGWTYEQYF.